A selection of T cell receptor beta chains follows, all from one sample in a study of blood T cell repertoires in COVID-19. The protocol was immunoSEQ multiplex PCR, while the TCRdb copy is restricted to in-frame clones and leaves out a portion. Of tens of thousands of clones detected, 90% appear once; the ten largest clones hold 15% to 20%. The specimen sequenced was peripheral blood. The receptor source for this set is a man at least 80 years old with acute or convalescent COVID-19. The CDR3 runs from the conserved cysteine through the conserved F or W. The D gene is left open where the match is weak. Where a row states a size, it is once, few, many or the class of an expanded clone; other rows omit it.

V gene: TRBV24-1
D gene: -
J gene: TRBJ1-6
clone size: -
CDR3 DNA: TGTGCCACCAGTGACTTTAAGGGGTCACCCCTCCACTTT
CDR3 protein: CATSDFKGSPLHF

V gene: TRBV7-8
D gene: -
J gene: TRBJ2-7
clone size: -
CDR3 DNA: TGTGCCAGCAGCCAGGGGAGGACCTACGAGCAGTACTTC
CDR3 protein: CASSQGRTYEQYF

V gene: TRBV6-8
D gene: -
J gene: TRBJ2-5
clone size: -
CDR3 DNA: TGTGCCAGCAGTTACGGGGCAGGAAAAGAGACCCAGTACTTC
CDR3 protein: CASSYGAGKETQYF

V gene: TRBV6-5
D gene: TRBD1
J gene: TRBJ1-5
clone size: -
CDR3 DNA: TGTGCCAGCACCCCGACAGGGGGACGTCAGCCCCAGCATTTT
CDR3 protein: CASTPTGGRQPQHF

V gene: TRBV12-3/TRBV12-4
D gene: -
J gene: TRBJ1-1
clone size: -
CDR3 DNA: TGTGCCAGCAACCTAGACCGCAAGACTGAAGCTTTCTTT
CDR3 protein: CASNLDRKTEAFF

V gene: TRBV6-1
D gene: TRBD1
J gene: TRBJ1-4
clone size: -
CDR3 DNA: TGTGCCAGCAGTGAAACAGGGGGAGAGCAAAAACTGTTTTTT
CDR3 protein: CASSETGGEQKLFF

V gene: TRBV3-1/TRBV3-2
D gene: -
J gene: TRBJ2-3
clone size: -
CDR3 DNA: TGTGCCAGCAGCCAAGCAGGGGAGAGCACAGATACGCAGTATTTT
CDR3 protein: CASSQAGESTDTQYF

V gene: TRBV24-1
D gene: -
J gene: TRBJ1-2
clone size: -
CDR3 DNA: TGTGCCACCAGTGATTCAGGGTCGGGCGACTATGGCTACACCTTC
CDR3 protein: CATSDSGSGDYGYTF

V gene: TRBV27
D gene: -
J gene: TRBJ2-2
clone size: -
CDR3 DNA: TGTGCCAGCAGTTCCCTCCGAGGGGGGGCCCCCGGGGAGCTGTTTTTT
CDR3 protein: CASSSLRGGAPGELFF

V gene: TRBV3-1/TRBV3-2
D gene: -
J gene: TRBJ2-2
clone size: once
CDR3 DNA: TGTGCCAGCAGCCAAGGGGCCGGGGGGAACACCGGGGAGCTGTTTTTT
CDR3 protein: CASSQGAGGNTGELFF

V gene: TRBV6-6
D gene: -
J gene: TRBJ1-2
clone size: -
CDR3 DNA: TGTGCCAGCAGTTACTCCCTTGACTATGGCTACACCTTC
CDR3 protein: CASSYSLDYGYTF

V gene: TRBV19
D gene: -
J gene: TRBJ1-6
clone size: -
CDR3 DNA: TGTGCCAGTACCCCTAGCGGCTCTGCGGGAAGTTCACCCCTCCACTTT
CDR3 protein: CASTPSGSAGSSPLHF

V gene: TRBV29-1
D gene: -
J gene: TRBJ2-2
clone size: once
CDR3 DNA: TGCAGCGCCCTGGACAAGGAGGGCACCGGGGAGCTGTTTTTT
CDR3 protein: CSALDKEGTGELFF

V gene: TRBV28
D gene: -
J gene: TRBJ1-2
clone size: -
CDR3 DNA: TGTGCCAGCATTCCCCAGGGACTGTATGGCTACACCTTC
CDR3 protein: CASIPQGLYGYTF

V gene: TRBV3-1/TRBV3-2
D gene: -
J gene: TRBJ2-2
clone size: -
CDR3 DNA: TGTGCCAGCAGCCAAGGCAGGGACACCGGGGAGCTGTTTTTT
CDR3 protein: CASSQGRDTGELFF

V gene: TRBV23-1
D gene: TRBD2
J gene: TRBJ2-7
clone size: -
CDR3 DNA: TGCGCCAGCAGTCATAGCGGGCCGCGTGATTTGCAGTACTTC
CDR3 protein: CASSHSGPRDLQYF

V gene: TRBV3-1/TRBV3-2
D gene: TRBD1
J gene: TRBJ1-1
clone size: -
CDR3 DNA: TGTGCCAGCAGCCACGACAGGGGGGAATACACTGAAGCTTTCTTT
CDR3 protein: CASSHDRGEYTEAFF

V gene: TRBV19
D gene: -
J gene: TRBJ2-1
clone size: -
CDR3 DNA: TGTGCCAGTAGTTTAACTTACTCAGGGGCTAGATACAATGAGCAGTTCTTC
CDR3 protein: CASSLTYSGARYNEQFF

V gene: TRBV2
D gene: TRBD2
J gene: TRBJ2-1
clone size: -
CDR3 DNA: TGTGCCAGCAGTGAGGCTAGCGGGGGCCCGGAGTTCTTC
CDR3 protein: CASSEASGGPEFF

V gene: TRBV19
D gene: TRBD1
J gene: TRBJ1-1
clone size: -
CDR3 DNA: TGTGCCAGTAGTATGACCCGGACAGGGGGCTTCGGCACTGAAGCTTTCTTT
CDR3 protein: CASSMTRTGGFGTEAFF

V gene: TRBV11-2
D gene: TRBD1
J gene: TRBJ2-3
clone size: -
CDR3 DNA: TGTGCCAGCAGCTTTGACAGGGGGACAGATACGCAGTATTTT
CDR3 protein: CASSFDRGTDTQYF

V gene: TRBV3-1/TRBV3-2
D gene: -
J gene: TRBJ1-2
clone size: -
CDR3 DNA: TGTGCCAGCAGCGACGTACAGGGTCCCTTGGGGTATGGCTACACCTTC
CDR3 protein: CASSDVQGPLGYGYTF

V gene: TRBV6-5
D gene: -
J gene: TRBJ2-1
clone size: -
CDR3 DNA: TGTGCCAGCAGGCTTACAAGAGGGTCCTACAATGAGCAGTTCTTC
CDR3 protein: CASRLTRGSYNEQFF

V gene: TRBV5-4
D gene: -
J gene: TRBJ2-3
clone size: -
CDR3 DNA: TGTGCCAGCAGCTACCCCCGGGGGACCACAGATACGCAGTATTTT
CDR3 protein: CASSYPRGTTDTQYF

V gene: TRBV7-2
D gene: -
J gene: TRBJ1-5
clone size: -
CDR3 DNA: TGTGCCAGCAGCTTAGCGGCAGGGGACAATCAGCCCCAGCATTTT
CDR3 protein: CASSLAAGDNQPQHF

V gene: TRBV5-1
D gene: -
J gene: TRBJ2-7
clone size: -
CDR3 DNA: TGCGCCAGCAGCTTGCAGGGGCTCTACTACGAGCAGTACTTC
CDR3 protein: CASSLQGLYYEQYF

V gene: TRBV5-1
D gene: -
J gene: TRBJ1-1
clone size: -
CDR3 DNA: TGCGCCAGCGGAACAACAGGAAACACTGAAGCTTTCTTT
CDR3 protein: CASGTTGNTEAFF

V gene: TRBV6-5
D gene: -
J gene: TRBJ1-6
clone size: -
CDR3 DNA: TGTGCCAGCAGTTACCCCTACCGACAGGAAGGGTTT
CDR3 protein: CASSYPYRQEGF

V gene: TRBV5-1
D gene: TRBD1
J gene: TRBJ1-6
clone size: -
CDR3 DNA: TGCGCCAGCAGCACCGGACAGGGGCCCTCCCCCTCACCCCTCCACTTT
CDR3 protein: CASSTGQGPSPSPLHF

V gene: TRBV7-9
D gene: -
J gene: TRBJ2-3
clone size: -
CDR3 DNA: TGCGGGGGGCAGCTCACAGATACGCAGTATTTT
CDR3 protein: CGGQLTDTQYF

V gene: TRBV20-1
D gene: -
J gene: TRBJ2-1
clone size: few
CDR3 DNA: TGCAGCGCCCGGAGCACTGAGCAGTTCTTC
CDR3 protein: CSARSTEQFF

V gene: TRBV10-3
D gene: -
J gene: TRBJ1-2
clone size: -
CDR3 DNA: TGTGCCATCAGTGAGCTCCTTAACTATGGCTACACCTTC
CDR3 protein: CAISELLNYGYTF

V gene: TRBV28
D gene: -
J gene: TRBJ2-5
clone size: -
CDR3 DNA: TGTGCCAGCAGTTTATGGGGGACAGCGGGAGAGACCCAGTACTTC
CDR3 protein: CASSLWGTAGETQYF